This T cell receptor beta chain came from a study of T-cell reconstitution after alpha-beta-depleted transplantation in children. Notes on the study in general: Alpha-beta T cells present about two months after transplant were reported to originate from several hundred expanded graft clones.

This clonotype has only a few counts. Its antigen is as yet unknown. Germline CDR1 MDHEN, CDR2 SYDVKM. Trimming left V 7 bases short and J 0 bases short, with 13 bases between. CDR3 length: 14 amino acids. The TCRbeta library incorporated unique molecular identifiers. Using its own MiXCR run on the PCR reads, TCRdb lists one record per CDR3 protein. Of a few hundred thousand distinct CDR3 sequences listed, 27% are singletons. Source: PBMCs, taken before TCRalphabeta/CD19-depleted stem cell transplant. The origin of this receptor is a boy in the first two years of life with Wiskott-Aldrich syndrome, due to receive a stem cell transplant. This chain uses TRBV28 with TRBJ2-7, with D hard to call. The CDR3: CASTPYRSSYEQYF. In DNA form, the CDR3 reads TGTGCCAGCACCCCCTACCGAAGCTCCTACGAGCAGTACTTC.